This T cell receptor (beta chain) is drawn from a study of T cell repertoires in cytomegalovirus infection (dated by TCRdb to the late 2010s). Study-wide context: The HLA type of each donor mattered for the analysis, because public TCR beta signatures pointed to carriage of CMV infection along with the matching HLA type.

On this clonotype: The specificity of this receptor is unknown. The conserved closing phenylalanine or tryptophan is absent in this CDR3, likely reflecting a read error.

V and J are truncated by 10 bases and 0 bases respectively, leaving an intervening sequence of 12 bases. Inclusive of both ends, the CDR3 amounts to 14 amino acids. Only the CDR3 portion is preserved as DNA: 42 bases, with reading frame beginning at the first base. According to the germline V gene (reference sequence), CDR1 reads SEHNR and CDR2 reads FQNEAQ. The study at large found these results: Carriers of CMV infection plus the relevant HLA type were discriminated by the cumulative frequency of public TCR beta family members in the study cohort and in an independent roughly 320-donor cohort. In the ex vivo response, HLA-C-restricted CMV-specific TCR beta clonotypes were dominant, and in two of eight donors the single most frequent clonotype came from this HLA-C-restricted group.

The sequencer listed for this sample is Illumina HiSeq 1500. The public reads were reprocessed in TCRdb via fastp at Q25 and MiXCR, keeping in-frame beta chains. Every CDR3 protein is listed once, alongside the most common genes and DNA of its rows. The sample profile shows around 450,000 distinct CDR3 sequences; approximately 33% of them were found once. The ten biggest clones cover about 13% of the sample. The sequence was obtained from a human donor in good health (CMV status not recorded). Some clones in this sample may be carry-over from other donors' samples. This chain is built from TRBV7-9 and TRBJ1-4; the D segment cannot be called with confidence. Sequenced sample: PBMCs. The DNA sequence reads TGTGCCACTTACTCTACTGCAACTAATGAAAAACTGTTTTTA. It encodes CATYSTATNEKLFL.